What follows are 18 T cell receptor beta chains derived from one specimen sequenced in a study of blood T cells in healthy people across ages. The second PCR ran about 6 to 12 cycles with a sample-barcoded 5' primer and J-beta primers. TCRdb reprocessed the 5' RACE reads with MiXCR, giving one entry per CDR3 protein. The data contain 450,000 to 700,000 distinct CDR3 sequences, 25% to 30% of them singletons. Material: blood. The receptors come from a woman between 70 and 85 years old in good health.

This clonotype was seen more than once but under ten times. This sequence joins TRBV7-2 and TRBJ1-2; 9 nucleotides agree with TRBD1. CDR3 length: 14 amino acids. The germline gives CDR1 SGHTA, CDR2 FQGNSA. Unmatched junction bases numbered 7, after V lost 4 bases and J lost 7 bases. The CDR3 reads CASSSTGGAGGYTF. DNA for the CDR3: TGTGCCAGCAGCTCCACAGGGGGCGCGGGTGGCTACACCTTC.

This clonotype was picked up a small number of times. The chain combines TRBV20-1 with TRBJ1-2; TRBD1 aligns across 8 bases. The CDR3 loop spans 14 amino acids. Per the germline V gene, CDR1 is DFQATT and CDR2 is SNEGSKA (reference sequence). J gave up 7 bases and V 6 bases, and 13 bases lay outside the gene matches. This chain's CDR3 is CSAVPTGAGGGYTF. DNA for the CDR3: TGCAGTGCCGTTCCGACAGGGGCGGGGGGTGGCTACACCTTC.

This clonotype was counted between two and nine times. The chain carries TRBV7-9 and TRBJ1-1; D not resolved. CDR3 size: 14 residues. Germline lookup yields CDR1 SEHNR and CDR2 FQNEAQ (reference sequence). Trimming took off 7 bases at V and 0 bases at J, with 12 bases between the two ends. CDR3 sequence reads: CASNAHGVNTEAFF. For the CDR3, the DNA is TGTGCCAGCAACGCACACGGAGTGAACACTGAAGCTTTCTTT. The full variable domain, completed using reference TRBV7-9 and TRBJ1-1, is DTGVSQNPRHKITKRGQNVTFRCDPISEHNRLYWYRQTLGQGPEFLTYFQNEAQLEKSRLLSDRFSAERPKGSFSTLEIQRTEQGDSAMYLCASNAHGVNTEAFFGQGTRLTVV.

The rearrangement links TRBV5-1 to TRBJ2-5; a weak D match, TRBD2 (6 bases). Matching the DNA end better, TRBJ2-7 makes the J call doubtful. The germline V gene has CDR1 SGHRS and CDR2 YFSETQ. The CDR3 covers 15 residues. The CDR3 DNA reads as TGCGCCAGCAGCTCCTGGCCCGGGGGAAACGGCGAGCAGTACTTC. Translation gives CASSSWPGGNGEQYF.

For this clonotype: The junction shows a germline mismatch at one end, possibly a read error. The chain employs TRBV12-3 or TRBV12-4 and TRBJ2-3; perhaps D is TRBD1 or TRBD2 (6 bases each). The CDR3 runs 18 residues. The CDR3 is CASSTPRRGTTSTDAQYF. The CDR3 bases are TGTGCCAGCAGCACCCCCCGCAGGGGCACAACTAGCACAGATGCGCAGTATTTT.

J is TRBJ2-5 and V is TRBV10-3; D tentatively fits TRBD1 or TRBD2 (5 bases each). V was shortened by 4 bases and J by 0 bases, with 15 bases between the two germline ends. The CDR3 contains 16 residues. Germline assignment: CDR1 ENHRY and CDR2 SYGVKD. CDR3 nucleotides: TGTGCCATCAGTGGTTCGGGACGGTCGTACCAAGAGACCCAGTACTTC. Amino acids: CAISGSGRSYQETQYF.

This clonotype was recorded a few times. CDR3 residues: CAIGRNDEQFF. The CDR3 region has the DNA TGTGCCATCGGTAGGAACGATGAGCAGTTCTTC. The chain recombines TRBV10-3 with TRBJ2-5; D is ambiguous. The better agreement between TRBJ2-1 and the DNA end casts doubt on the J call. CDR1 and CDR2 (germline): ENHRY, SYGVKD. This CDR3 has 11 residues.

The rearrangement links TRBV12-3 or TRBV12-4 to TRBJ1-1; weak D call: TRBD1 (5 bases). The CDR3 consists of 16 residues. V lost 6 bases, J lost 4 bases, and 21 bases lay in between. CDR3 sequence: CASRPWRGADGTEAFF. Written as DNA, the CDR3 is TGTGCCAGCAGGCCTTGGAGGGGCGCGGATGGCACTGAAGCTTTCTTT.

The chain uses TRBV7-2 and TRBJ2-5; perhaps TRBD1 as D (7 bases). From germline, CDR1 is SGHTA and CDR2 FQGNSA. The CDR3 covers 16 residues. Between the trimmed V and J ends, which lost 5 bases and 3 bases, there was a span of 19 bases. The CDR3: CASSPKQGRREETQYF. The CDR3 coding sequence is TGTGCCAGCAGCCCCAAACAGGGGAGGAGGGAAGAGACCCAGTACTTC.

The chain links TRBV12-3 or TRBV12-4 to TRBJ2-4, with 9 positions matching TRBD1. This CDR3 has 15 residues. With V trimmed by 0 bases and J by 4 bases, 1 base remained unmatched. CDR3 in amino acids: CASSLAGQGKNIQYF. The CDR3 coding sequence is TGTGCCAGCAGTTTAGCGGGACAGGGTAAAAACATTCAGTACTTC.

The rearrangement uses TRBV20-1 and TRBJ2-3, with D perhaps TRBD2 (6 bases). The CDR3 loop spans 14 amino acids. With 6 bases removed from V and 0 bases from J, the gap between germline ends came to 13 bases. Germline V CDR1 and CDR2: DFQATT, SNEGSKA (reference sequence). Here the CDR3 reads CSAGGYPSTDTQYF. The CDR3, as DNA: TGCAGTGCCGGGGGATACCCTAGCACAGATACGCAGTATTTT.

The V gene is TRBV20-1, the J gene TRBJ1-1; D gene uncertain. The germline CDR1 and CDR2 sequences are DFQATT and SNEGSKA (reference sequence). V lost 0 bases to trimming and J lost 8 bases, with 10 bases between them. CDR3 size: 12 residues. The CDR3 sequence: CSARDTGREAFF. In DNA, the CDR3 is TGCAGTGCTAGAGATACGGGCAGAGAAGCTTTCTTT.

This clonotype showed up just a few times. This chain joins TRBV3-1 and TRBJ1-5, with D tentatively TRBD1 (5 bases). The CDR3 consists of 17 residues. CDR1 and CDR2 from the germline V gene are LGHDT and YNNKEL (reference sequence). Trimming took off 1 base at V and 0 bases at J, with 13 bases between the two ends. The CDR3 loop is CASSQGGGRASNQPQHF. In DNA, the CDR3 is TGTGCCAGCAGCCAAGGAGGAGGCAGGGCTAGCAATCAGCCCCAGCATTTT. The full variable domain, with the rest looked up from reference TRBV3-1 and TRBJ1-5, is DTAVSQTPKYLVTQMGNDKSIKCEQNLGHDTMYWYKQDSKKFLKIMFSYNNKELIINETVPNRFSPKSPDKAHLNLHINSLELGDSAVYFCASSQGGGRASNQPQHFGDGTRLSIL.

This clonotype occurred a few times. The V call is TRBV27, the J call TRBJ2-3, with no clear D. This CDR3 spans 13 amino acids. V lost 3 bases to trimming and J lost 3 bases, with 7 bases between them. The germline CDR1 and CDR2 sequences are MNHEY and SMNVEV (reference sequence). The CDR3 is CASSFWGTDTQYF. CDR3 DNA: TGTGCCAGCAGTTTTTGGGGTACAGATACGCAGTATTTT.

Notes on this clonotype: One end of the junction is discordant with germline, which a read error may explain. The V and J genes are TRBV20-1 and TRBJ2-4; no firm D call. The CDR3 contains 14 residues. Germline CDR1 reads DFQATT; CDR2 reads SNEGSKA (reference sequence). The CDR3 region is CSAPTAGSKTIQYF. In DNA, the CDR3 is TGCAGTGCCCCCACGGCAGGATCAAAAACCATTCAGTACTTC.

This clonotype was observed a single time. The chain combines TRBV18 with TRBJ2-3; unclear D gene. CDR1 is KGHSH and CDR2 is LQKENI in the germline V gene. Trimming removed 3 bases at V and 2 bases at J, with 6 bases between. This CDR3 is 13 amino acids long. This chain's CDR3 is CASSPYLTDTQYF. The CDR3 bases are TGTGCCAGCTCACCCTACCTCACAGATACGCAGTATTTT.

This chain uses TRBV4-3 with TRBJ2-1, with 8 bases identical to TRBD2. The CDR3 covers 16 residues. Germline CDR1 and CDR2: LGHNA and YSLEER. V trimming: 0 bases; J trimming: 6 bases; junction bases outside the gene matches: 7. The CDR3 loop is CASSQEVGGALNEQFF. CDR3 DNA sequence: TGCGCCAGCAGCCAAGAAGTCGGGGGGGCCCTCAATGAGCAGTTCTTC.

This clonotype showed up just a few times. The chain links TRBV7-2 to TRBJ1-4; 8 nucleotides align to TRBD1. The junction had 5 bases not matched to a gene; V was cut back by 5 bases and J by 6 bases. The CDR3 extends over 14 amino acids. Germline CDR1 and CDR2: SGHTA and FQGNSA. The CDR3 sequence is CASSRQGRDEKLFF. DNA for the CDR3: TGTGCCAGCAGCCGACAGGGGAGGGATGAAAAACTGTTTTTT.